This TCR beta chain was recovered during a study of blood T cell repertoires in COVID-19. About the research overall: COVID-19 samples, acute and convalescent, were from the United States, Italy and Spain. The cDNA or gDNA used as material had been derived from T cells, B-cell-depleted T cells, or PBMCs.

In the original processing: Amplified reference gene primers provided the basis for estimating nucleated cell counts. Produced via immunoSEQ multiplex PCR; TCRdb's table is partial and in-frame only. From that table come the V and J calls and clone size; the DNA was used to work out D and trimming. The sample has around 78,000 clones, 90% seen once. This CDR3 is built from 17 residues. The germline V gene encodes CDR1 SGHAT and CDR2 FQNNGV. V was clipped by 5 bases and J by 0 bases, with 18 bases between them. The sequence was collected from a woman in her 50s in a cohort sampled during active COVID-19. The sample comprised peripheral blood. The V and J genes are TRBV11-2 and TRBJ2-3; possibly TRBD2 for D (5 bases). This chain's CDR3 is CASSLLGGRFSTDTQYF. CDR3 nucleotide sequence: TGTGCCAGCAGCCTCCTCGGAGGACGATTCAGCACAGATACGCAGTATTTT. Looking up the rest from reference TRBV11-2 and TRBJ2-3 gives the full variable domain: EAGVAQSPRYKIIEKRQSVAFWCNPISGHATLYWYQQILGQGPKLLIQFQNNGVVDDSQLPKDRFSAERLKGVDSTLKIQPAKLEDSAVYLCASSLLGGRFSTDTQYFGPGTRLTVL.